This T cell receptor beta chain was found in a study of response to subunit inactivated influenza vaccine. Study-wide results and limits: Researchers suggested that each seasonal influenza vaccination recruits few new T cells.

This clonotype has just a few counts. Its specificity is unknown. Looked up from germline, CDR1 is DFQATT and CDR2 is SNEGSKA (reference sequence). The CDR3 spans 14 residues. V was clipped by 2 bases and J by 5 bases, with 15 bases between them. TCRdb itself ran the RT-PCR reads through MiXCR, one entry per CDR3 protein. The data hold some 480,000 distinct CDR3 sequences, with 10% to 11% observed a single time. The TCR comes from a man between 45 and 60 years old who received an inactivated influenza vaccine. This sample comprised PBMCs from blood, obtained roughly 45 days after vaccination. The chain is built from TRBV20-1 and TRBJ2-5, with a weak D call TRBD1 (6 bases). The CDR3 sequence is CSARHRDIGETQYF. In DNA, the CDR3 is TGCAGTGCTAGACATCGGGACATTGGGGAGACCCAGTACTTC.